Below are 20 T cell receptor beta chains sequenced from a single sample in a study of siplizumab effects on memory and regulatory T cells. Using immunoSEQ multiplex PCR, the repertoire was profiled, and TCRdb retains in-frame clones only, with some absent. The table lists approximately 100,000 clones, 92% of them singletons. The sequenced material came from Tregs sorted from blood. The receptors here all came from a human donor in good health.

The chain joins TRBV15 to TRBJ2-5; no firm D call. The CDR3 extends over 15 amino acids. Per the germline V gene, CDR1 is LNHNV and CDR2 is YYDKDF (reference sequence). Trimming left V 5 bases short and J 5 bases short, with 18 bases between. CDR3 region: CATSPNPTQTETQYF. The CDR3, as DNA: TGTGCCACCAGCCCCAATCCAACGCAAACGGAGACCCAGTACTTC.

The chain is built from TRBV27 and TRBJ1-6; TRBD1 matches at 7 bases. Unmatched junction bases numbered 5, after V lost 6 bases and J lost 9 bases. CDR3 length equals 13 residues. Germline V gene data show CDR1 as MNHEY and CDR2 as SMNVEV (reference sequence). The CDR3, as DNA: TGTGCCAGCAGACAGGGGTTTGGTTCACCCCTCCACTTT. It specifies CASRQGFGSPLHF.

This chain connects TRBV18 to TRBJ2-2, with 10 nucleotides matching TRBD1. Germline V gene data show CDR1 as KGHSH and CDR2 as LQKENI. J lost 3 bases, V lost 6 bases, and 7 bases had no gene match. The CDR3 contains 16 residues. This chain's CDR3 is CASSWGQGLDTGELFF. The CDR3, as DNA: TGTGCCAGCTCCTGGGGACAGGGGCTTGACACCGGGGAGCTGTTTTTT.

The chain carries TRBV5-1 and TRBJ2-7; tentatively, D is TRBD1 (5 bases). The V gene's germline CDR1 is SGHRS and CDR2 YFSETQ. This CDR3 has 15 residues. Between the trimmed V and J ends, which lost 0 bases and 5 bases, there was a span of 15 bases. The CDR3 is CASSLAWAGSNEQYF. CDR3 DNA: TGCGCCAGCAGCTTGGCCTGGGCAGGGTCCAACGAGCAGTACTTC.

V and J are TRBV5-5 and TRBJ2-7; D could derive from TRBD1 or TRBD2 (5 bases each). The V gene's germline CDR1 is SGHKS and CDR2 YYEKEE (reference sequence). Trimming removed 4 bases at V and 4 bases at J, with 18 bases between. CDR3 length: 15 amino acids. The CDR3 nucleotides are TGTGCCAGCAGCCACCCGGGTGGGGGAGTGTACGAGCAGTACTTC. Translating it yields CASSHPGGGVYEQYF.

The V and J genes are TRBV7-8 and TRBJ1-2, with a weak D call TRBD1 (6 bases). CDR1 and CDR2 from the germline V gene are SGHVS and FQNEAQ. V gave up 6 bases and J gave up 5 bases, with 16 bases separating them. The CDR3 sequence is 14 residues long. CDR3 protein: CASSGQLVVYGYTF. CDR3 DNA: TGTGCCAGCAGTGGACAGTTGGTGGTTTATGGCTACACCTTC.

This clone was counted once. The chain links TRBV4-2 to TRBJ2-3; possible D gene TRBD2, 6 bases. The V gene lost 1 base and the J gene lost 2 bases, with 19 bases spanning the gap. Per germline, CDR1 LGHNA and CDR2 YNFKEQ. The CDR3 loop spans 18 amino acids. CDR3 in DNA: TGTGCCAGCAGCCAAGTCCGAACATGGGACTGGAACACAGATACGCAGTATTTT. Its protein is CASSQVRTWDWNTDTQYF.

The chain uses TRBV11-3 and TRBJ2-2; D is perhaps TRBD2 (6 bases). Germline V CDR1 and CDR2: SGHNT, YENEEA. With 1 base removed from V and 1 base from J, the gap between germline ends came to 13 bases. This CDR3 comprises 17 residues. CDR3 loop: CASSLGLAGMNTGELFF. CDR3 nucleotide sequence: TGTGCCAGCAGCTTAGGTCTGGCGGGGATGAACACCGGGGAGCTGTTTTTT.

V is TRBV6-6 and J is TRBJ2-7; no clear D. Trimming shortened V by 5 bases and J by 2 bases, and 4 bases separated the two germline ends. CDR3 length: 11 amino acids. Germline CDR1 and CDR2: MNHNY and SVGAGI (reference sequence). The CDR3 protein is CASSQTYEQYF. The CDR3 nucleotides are TGTGCCAGCAGTCAGACCTACGAGCAGTACTTC.

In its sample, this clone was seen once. CDR3: CASSLGQGLYNEQFF. The DNA of the CDR3 is TGTGCCAGCAGCTTGGGACAGGGACTTTACAATGAGCAGTTCTTC. The chain is built from TRBV7-2 and TRBJ2-1; 9 bases map to TRBD1. CDR3 length: 15 amino acids. CDR1 is SGHTA and CDR2 is FQGNSA in the germline V gene. The junction had 4 bases not matched to a gene; V was cut back by 3 bases and J by 4 bases.

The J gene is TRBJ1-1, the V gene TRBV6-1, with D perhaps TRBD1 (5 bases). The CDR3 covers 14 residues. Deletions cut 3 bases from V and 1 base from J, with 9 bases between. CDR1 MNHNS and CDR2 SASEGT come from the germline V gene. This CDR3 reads CASSDQGQNTEAFF. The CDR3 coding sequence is TGTGCCAGCAGTGACCAGGGTCAGAACACTGAAGCTTTCTTT.

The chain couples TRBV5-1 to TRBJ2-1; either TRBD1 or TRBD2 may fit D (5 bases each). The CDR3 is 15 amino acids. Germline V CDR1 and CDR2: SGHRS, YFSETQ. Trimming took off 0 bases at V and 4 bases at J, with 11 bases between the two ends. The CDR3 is CASSLGGTPYNEQFF. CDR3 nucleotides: TGCGCCAGCAGCTTGGGAGGGACCCCTTACAATGAGCAGTTCTTC.

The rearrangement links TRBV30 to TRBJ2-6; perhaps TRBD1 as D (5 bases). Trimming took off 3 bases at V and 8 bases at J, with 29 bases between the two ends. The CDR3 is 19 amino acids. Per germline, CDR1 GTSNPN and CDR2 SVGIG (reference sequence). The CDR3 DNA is TGTGCCTGGAGAATGACCCTTTTCATACCCAGGGCCAAATCCAACGTCCTGACTTTC. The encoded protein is CAWRMTLFIPRAKSNVLTF.

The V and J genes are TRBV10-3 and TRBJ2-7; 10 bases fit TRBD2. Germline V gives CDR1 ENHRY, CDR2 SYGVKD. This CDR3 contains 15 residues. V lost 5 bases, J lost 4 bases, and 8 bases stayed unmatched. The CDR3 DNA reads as TGTGCCATCAGTCCCATAGCGGGAGGTGTGTACGAGCAGTACTTC. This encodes CAISPIAGGVYEQYF.

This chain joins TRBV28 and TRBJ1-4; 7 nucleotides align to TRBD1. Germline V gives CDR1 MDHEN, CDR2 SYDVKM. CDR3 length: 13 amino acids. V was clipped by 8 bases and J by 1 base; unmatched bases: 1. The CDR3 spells CASRDRTNEKLFF. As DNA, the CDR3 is TGTGCCAGCCGGGACAGAACTAATGAAAAACTGTTTTTT.

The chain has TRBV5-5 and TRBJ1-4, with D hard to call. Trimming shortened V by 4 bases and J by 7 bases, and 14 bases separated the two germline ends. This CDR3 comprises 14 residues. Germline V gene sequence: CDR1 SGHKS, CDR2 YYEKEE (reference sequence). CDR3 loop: CASSLTGFGEKLFF. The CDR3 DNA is TGTGCCAGCAGCCTCACGGGTTTCGGTGAAAAACTGTTTTTT.

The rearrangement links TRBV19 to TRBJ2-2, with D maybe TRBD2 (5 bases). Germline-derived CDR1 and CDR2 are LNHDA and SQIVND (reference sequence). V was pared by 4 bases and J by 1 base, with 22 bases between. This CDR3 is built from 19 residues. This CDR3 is CASSTTRIGTPQNTGELFF. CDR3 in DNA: TGTGCCAGTAGTACCACTAGAATTGGAACACCTCAGAACACCGGGGAGCTGTTTTTT.

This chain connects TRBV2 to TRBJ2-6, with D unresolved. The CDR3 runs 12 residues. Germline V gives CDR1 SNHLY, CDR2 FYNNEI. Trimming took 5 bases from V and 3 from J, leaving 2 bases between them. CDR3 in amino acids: CASSFGANVLTF. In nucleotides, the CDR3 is TGTGCCAGCAGTTTTGGGGCCAACGTCCTGACTTTC.

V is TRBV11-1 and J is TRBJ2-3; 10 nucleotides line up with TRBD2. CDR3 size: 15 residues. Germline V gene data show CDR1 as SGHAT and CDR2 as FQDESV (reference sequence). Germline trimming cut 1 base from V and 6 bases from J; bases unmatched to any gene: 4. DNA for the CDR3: TGTGCCAGCAGCTTAGATAAGCGGGAGGGGGATACGCAGTATTTT. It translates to CASSLDKREGDTQYF.

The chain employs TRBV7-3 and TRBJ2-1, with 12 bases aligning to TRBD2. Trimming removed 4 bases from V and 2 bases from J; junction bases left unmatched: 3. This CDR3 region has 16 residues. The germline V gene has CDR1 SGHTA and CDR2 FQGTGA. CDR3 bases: TGTGCCAGCAGCTCCCGGACTAGCGGGGCCTACAATGAGCAGTTCTTC. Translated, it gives CASSSRTSGAYNEQFF.